These T cell receptor beta chains were read from a single sample in a study of identical twins. One entry per CDR3 protein, called by TCRdb with MiXCR from the 5' RACE reads. This sample has roughly 750,000 distinct CDR3 sequences, with 21% found just once. Another study also made use of these data, one on T cells expressing NK-cell markers.

The sample was PBMCs. These receptors all come from a young woman in good health. The CDR3 runs from the conserved cysteine through the conserved F or W. The order of the fields is D gene, clone size, J gene, V gene, CDR3 DNA, CDR3 protein. A D gene is named only where the DNA matches it firmly. Clone size appears in some rows only: once, few, many, or a class for an expanded clone.

D: .
size: few
J: TRBJ2-7
V: TRBV12-3/TRBV12-4
DNA: TGTGCCAGCAGTGCCAGGGGGAGGCCCTACGAGCAGTACTTC
CDR3: CASSARGRPYEQYF

D: TRBD1
size: .
J: TRBJ2-7
V: TRBV4-1
DNA: TGCGCCAGCAGCCAAGTTTTGACAGGGGGTTCTTACGAGCAGTACTTC
CDR3: CASSQVLTGGSYEQYF

D: TRBD1
size: .
J: TRBJ2-6
V: TRBV5-1
DNA: TGCGCCAGCAGCCTCAAAACAGGGGGCTCTGGGGCCAACGTCCTGACTTTC
CDR3: CASSLKTGGSGANVLTF

D: .
size: few
J: TRBJ2-2
V: TRBV29-1
DNA: TGCAGCGTTGATGGTGGTCGGGGAGACACCGGGGAGCTGTTTTTT
CDR3: CSVDGGRGDTGELFF

D: .
size: many
J: TRBJ2-4
V: TRBV29-1
DNA: TGCAGCGCCGGTGACGGGCGAAACATTCAGTACTTC
CDR3: CSAGDGRNIQYF

D: .
size: .
J: TRBJ1-5
V: TRBV24-1
DNA: TGTGCCACCAGTGATCGGGACAGCAATCAGCCCCAGCATTTT
CDR3: CATSDRDSNQPQHF

D: .
size: .
J: TRBJ2-7
V: TRBV20-1
DNA: TGCAGTGCTACGGGACTCTCCTACGAGCAGTACTTC
CDR3: CSATGLSYEQYF

D: TRBD1
size: few
J: TRBJ1-2
V: TRBV6-5
DNA: TGTGCCAGCAGTACAGGGGGAGTCGGCTACACCTTC
CDR3: CASSTGGVGYTF

D: .
size: .
J: TRBJ1-2
V: TRBV29-1
DNA: TGCAGCGTTTGGCAGGAACCTATGGGCTACACCTTC
CDR3: CSVWQEPMGYTF

D: .
size: few
J: TRBJ2-3
V: TRBV6-4
DNA: TGTGCCAGCAGTGTCGGCGGCCTACGGGATACGCAGTATTTT
CDR3: CASSVGGLRDTQYF

D: TRBD2
size: few
J: TRBJ2-3
V: TRBV20-1
DNA: TGCAGTGCTAGAGATAGTAATGGTCCCGGGACTAGCGGCACAGATACGCAGTATTTT
CDR3: CSARDSNGPGTSGTDTQYF

D: .
size: .
J: TRBJ2-1
V: TRBV10-3
DNA: TGTGCCATCAGCTTAACGAGCAATGAGCAGTTCTTC
CDR3: CAISLTSNEQFF

D: TRBD1
size: .
J: TRBJ2-7
V: TRBV7-9
DNA: TGTGCCAGCAGCTTAGCTCCGGGACAGGGCCCAACGGGGCAGTACTTC
CDR3: CASSLAPGQGPTGQYF

D: TRBD1
size: .
J: TRBJ2-7
V: TRBV15
DNA: TGTGCCACCAGCGGCTGGGACAGGGACGAGCAGTACTTC
CDR3: CATSGWDRDEQYF

D: TRBD1
size: few
J: TRBJ2-5
V: TRBV18
DNA: TGTGCCAGCTCACCGACAGGGGATGAGACCCAGTACTTC
CDR3: CASSPTGDETQYF

D: TRBD1
size: .
J: TRBJ2-7
V: TRBV7-8
DNA: TGTGCCAGCAGGACGAGACAGGGAAACTACGAGCAGTACTTC
CDR3: CASRTRQGNYEQYF

D: TRBD2
size: .
J: TRBJ2-2
V: TRBV5-1
DNA: TGCGCCAGCAGCTTCTCCAGCGGGGGGGCCGGTATCGGGGAGCTGTTTTTT
CDR3: CASSFSSGGAGIGELFF

D: .
size: .
J: TRBJ2-7
V: TRBV5-1
DNA: TGCGCCAGCAGAGAGACAGATAGGCCCTACGAGCAGTACTTC
CDR3: CASRETDRPYEQYF

D: .
size: many
J: TRBJ2-7
V: TRBV4-3
DNA: TGCGCCAGCAGCCAATGGATAGCGGACTACTACGAGCAGTACTTC
CDR3: CASSQWIADYYEQYF

D: .
size: few
J: TRBJ1-5
V: TRBV12-3/TRBV12-4
DNA: TGTGCCAGCAGTTTAGCGACGGATCAGCCCCAGCATTTT
CDR3: CASSLATDQPQHF

D: TRBD1
size: .
J: TRBJ2-2
V: TRBV5-1
DNA: TGCGCCAGCAGTTCGGGACAGGGGAACGGGGAGCTGTTTTTT
CDR3: CASSSGQGNGELFF

D: TRBD2
size: .
J: TRBJ2-1
V: TRBV10-3
DNA: TGTGCCATCAACCCACTAGCGGGGGACACGACTGAGCAGTTCTTC
CDR3: CAINPLAGDTTEQFF